This paragraph covers one T cell receptor (beta chain) sequence. MiXCR was run by TCRdb on the 5' RACE reads, yielding one entry per CDR3 protein. The data show 600,000 to 750,000 distinct CDR3 sequences, approximately 13% seen once. The data belong to a study of T cells after yellow fever vaccination. The V end lost 4 bases, the J end lost 3 bases, and 16 bases lay between the germline ends. The CDR3 is made up of 16 amino acids. The germline V gene encodes CDR1 SGHTS and CDR2 YDEGEE. The input for sequencing was PBMCs, taken on the day of the yellow fever booster vaccination. The receptor comes from a man aged 25-40 years who received the YFV17D yellow fever vaccine. The rearrangement joins TRBV5-8 to TRBJ1-4; D is unclear. CDR3 region: CASSPDPLCSNEKLFF. Here the CDR3 DNA reads TGTGCCAGCAGCCCGGACCCCCTCTGCTCTAATGAAAAACTGTTTTTT.